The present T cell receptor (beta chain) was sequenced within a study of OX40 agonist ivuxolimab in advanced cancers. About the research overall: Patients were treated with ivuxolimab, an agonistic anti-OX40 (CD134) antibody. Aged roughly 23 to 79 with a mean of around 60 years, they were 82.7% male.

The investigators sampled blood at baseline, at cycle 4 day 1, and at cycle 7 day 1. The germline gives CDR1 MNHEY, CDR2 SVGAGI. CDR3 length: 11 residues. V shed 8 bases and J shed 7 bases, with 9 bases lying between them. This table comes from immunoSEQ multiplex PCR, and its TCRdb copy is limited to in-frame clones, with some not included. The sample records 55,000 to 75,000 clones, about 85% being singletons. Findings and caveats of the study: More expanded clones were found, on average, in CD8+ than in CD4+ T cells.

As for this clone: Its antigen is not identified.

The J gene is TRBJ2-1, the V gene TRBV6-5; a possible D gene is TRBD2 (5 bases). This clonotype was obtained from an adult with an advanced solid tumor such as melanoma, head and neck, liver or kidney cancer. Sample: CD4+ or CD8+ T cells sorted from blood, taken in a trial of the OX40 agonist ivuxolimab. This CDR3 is CASGWRNEQFF. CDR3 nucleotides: TGTGCCAGCGGGTGGAGGAATGAGCAGTTCTTC.